This T cell receptor (beta chain) was captured in a study of PD-1 blockade in classical Hodgkin lymphoma (dated by TCRdb to 2018 to 2020). Background for the entire study: Nivolumab dosing was 3 mg/kg intravenously every 2 weeks, continuing until either disease progression or unacceptable toxicity. To define a peripheral blood immune signature of response to PD-1 blockade in classical Hodgkin lymphoma, the study combined TCR beta sequencing with CyTOF. What the study reported, not specific to this receptor: Patients starting nivolumab less than 1 year after ASCT had lower diversity and were excluded from later analyses to avoid confounding by immune reconstitution. Baseline TCR diversity was reported as lower in newly diagnosed patients than in healthy donors, and lower still in relapsed/refractory patients. Among trial patients, those achieving complete response had baseline diversity similar to that of newly diagnosed patients, while diversity was significantly lower in partial responders and progressors. The study was limited to a single clinical trial cohort, and causes of repertoire differences, possibly disease activity or prior therapy, remained undefined. A significant rise by C4D1 was seen in CD4+ but not CD8+ TCR diversity (p=0.0027 vs p=0.16), with the rise being most apparent in complete responders (p=0.02).

Sample time point, as interpreted from the label and publication: cycle 2 day 1 (C2D1) of nivolumab. All trial patients had relapsed after autologous stem cell transplantation, with cohorts A, B and C differing in prior brentuximab vedotin exposure. A total of 56 patients with relapsed/refractory classical Hodgkin lymphoma made up the trial cohort, and each patient's best overall response was complete response, partial response or progressive disease. Trial patients were treated with single-agent nivolumab in the multi-cohort phase II CheckMate 205 trial. An independent review committee assessed best overall response using the 2007 International Working Group response criteria. PBMCs from the trial were collected at three points: immediately before nivolumab initiation (C1D1), and during therapy at cycle 2 day 1 and cycle 4 day 1. After peripheral blood was drawn into 8 mL Vacutainer Cell Preparation Tubes, PBMCs were isolated by centrifugation and then cryopreserved.

Note on this clone: Its antigen remains undetermined. One base away there is no much larger clone; base qualities are not given.

The Qiagen DNeasy kit was used to extract genomic DNA both from unsorted PBMCs and from the negatively selected CD4+ and CD8+ fractions. Amplification of TCR beta CDR3 regions was done by immunoSEQ multiplex PCR with primers that anneal to V and J segments. Amplification bias was minimized using a synthetic immune receptor repertoire, and residual bias was removed computationally after sequencing. On the authors' methods: Custom Python scripts were used to quantify repertoire diversity as the Shannon entropy index. Unsorted, CD4+ and CD8+ repertoires were analyzed separately, except for combined analyses in which CD4+ and CD8+ sequences were merged in silico. A clone was considered expanded if an increase in frequency of at least 2-fold after treatment relative to C1D1 was found, and a pseudocount of 0.5 was applied to clones undetected at baseline. Clones with 0 or 1 copy at C1D1 were defined as singleton clones, while clones with 2 or more copies were defined as non-singleton clones. By matching protein sequences in sorted samples from the same patient, clones expanded in unsorted samples were annotated as CD4+, CD8+ or unknown. Wilcoxon tests were applied to paired samples to test diversity changes from C1D1 to C4D1. The source is immuneACCESS, and TCRdb retained only in-frame sequences with V and J called. Part of the clones is not carried over; for the studies checked, unresolved V genes explain less than half of this, and the remainder is unexplained. Clone size and the V and J calls come from that table; the DNA yielded D and trimming. Counted in this sample were about 98,000 clones; roughly 76% of them appeared once. The ten biggest clones cover roughly 15% of the sample.

Counted from cysteine to phenylalanine, this CDR3 has 16 amino acids. Here the CDR3 DNA is all that survives: 48 bases in frame from base 1. From V the trimming removes 4 bases and from J it removes 3 bases, while the gene matches leave 6 bases of the junction unaccounted for. The germline V gene specifies SGHTS as CDR1 and YDEGEE as CDR2. This sequence originates from a human donor with classical Hodgkin lymphoma. This material consisted of peripheral blood mononuclear cells (PBMCs), taken before the second cycle of nivolumab. Rearrangement joined TRBV5-8 to TRBJ2-7; the central 14 bases match TRBD2. Here is the DNA: TGTGCCAGCAGCCTCGGGACTAGCGGGAGAGGCTACGAGCAGTACTTC. This gives the protein CASSLGTSGRGYEQYF.